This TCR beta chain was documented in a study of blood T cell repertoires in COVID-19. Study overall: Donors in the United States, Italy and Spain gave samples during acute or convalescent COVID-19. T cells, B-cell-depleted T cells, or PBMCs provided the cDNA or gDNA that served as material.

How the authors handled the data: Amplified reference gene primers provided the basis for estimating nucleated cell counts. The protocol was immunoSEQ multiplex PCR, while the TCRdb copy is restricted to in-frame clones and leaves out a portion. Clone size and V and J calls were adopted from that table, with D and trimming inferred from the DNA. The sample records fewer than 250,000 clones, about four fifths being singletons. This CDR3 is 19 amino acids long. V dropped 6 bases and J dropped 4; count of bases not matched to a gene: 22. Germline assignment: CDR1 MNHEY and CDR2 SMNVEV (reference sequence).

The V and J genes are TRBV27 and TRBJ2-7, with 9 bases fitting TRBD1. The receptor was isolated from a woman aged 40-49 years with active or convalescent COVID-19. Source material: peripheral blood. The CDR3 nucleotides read TGTGCCAGCAGACCCACCGGGACAGGGACTCTACTCCTTGCTTACGAGCAGTACTTC. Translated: CASRPTGTGTLLLAYEQYF.